These T cell receptor beta chains were read from a single sample in a study of cytomegalovirus exposure and HLA in healthy donors. The repertoire was sequenced with immunoSEQ multiplex PCR; TCRdb's copy has only in-frame clones and lacks some. The profile shows fewer than 85,000 clones, 95% to 96% of them singletons. The sequencing sample was made of PBMCs. The receptors originated from a woman aged 18 to 35 in good health and CMV-seronegative. Both conserved end residues are part of each CDR3. Each record gives: J gene, clone size, V gene, CDR3 protein. Where a row states a size, it is once, few, many or the class of an expanded clone; other rows omit it.

j_gene: TRBJ2-5; abundance: NA; v_gene: TRBV5-6; CDR3aa: CASSRLAGSQETQYF
j_gene: TRBJ2-7; abundance: once; v_gene: TRBV6-1; CDR3aa: CASRMTASYEQYF
j_gene: TRBJ2-3; abundance: NA; v_gene: TRBV7-2; CDR3aa: CASSFREGDTQYF
j_gene: TRBJ2-2; abundance: NA; v_gene: TRBV28; CDR3aa: CASSIDGLAGTGELFF
j_gene: TRBJ2-1; abundance: NA; v_gene: TRBV7-9; CDR3aa: CASSLDPGLAGSDEQFF
j_gene: TRBJ1-5; abundance: NA; v_gene: TRBV14; CDR3aa: CASSQGEGNQPQHF
j_gene: TRBJ2-7; abundance: NA; v_gene: TRBV7-9; CDR3aa: CASSHNVTSTYEQYF
j_gene: TRBJ2-3; abundance: NA; v_gene: TRBV18; CDR3aa: CASSPQLAGFTDTQYF
j_gene: TRBJ2-1; abundance: NA; v_gene: TRBV10-1; CDR3aa: CASSESPSGEDEQFF
j_gene: TRBJ2-7; abundance: NA; v_gene: TRBV7-8; CDR3aa: CASRPGQLASGIIYQQYF
j_gene: TRBJ1-2; abundance: NA; v_gene: TRBV14; CDR3aa: CASSQDRSPIYGYTF
j_gene: TRBJ2-1; abundance: NA; v_gene: TRBV28; CDR3aa: CASSLSGTSGKNEQFF
j_gene: TRBJ1-1; abundance: NA; v_gene: TRBV6-6; CDR3aa: CASSRQGDTEAFF
j_gene: TRBJ2-2; abundance: once; v_gene: TRBV9; CDR3aa: CASSVSGRAGTGELFF
j_gene: TRBJ2-3; abundance: NA; v_gene: TRBV28; CDR3aa: CASSFVRDTQYF
j_gene: TRBJ2-1; abundance: NA; v_gene: TRBV7-9; CDR3aa: CASSLGTSGTDEQFF
j_gene: TRBJ2-3; abundance: NA; v_gene: TRBV7-6; CDR3aa: CASSPLLAGAGDTQYF
j_gene: TRBJ1-2; abundance: NA; v_gene: TRBV5-1; CDR3aa: CASRRADNYGYTF
j_gene: TRBJ2-5; abundance: NA; v_gene: TRBV7-9; CDR3aa: CASSFPWPGETQYF
j_gene: TRBJ2-1; abundance: NA; v_gene: TRBV7-9; CDR3aa: CAIPALRQGFNEQFF
j_gene: TRBJ2-1; abundance: NA; v_gene: TRBV4-1; CDR3aa: CASSQEGLAGGTHEQFF
j_gene: TRBJ1-2; abundance: NA; v_gene: TRBV5-4; CDR3aa: CASSSTGQGHGYTF
j_gene: TRBJ1-1; abundance: NA; v_gene: TRBV10-3; CDR3aa: CAINRGTGDTEAFF
j_gene: TRBJ2-7; abundance: NA; v_gene: TRBV6-5; CDR3aa: CAVRGLAGNYEQYF